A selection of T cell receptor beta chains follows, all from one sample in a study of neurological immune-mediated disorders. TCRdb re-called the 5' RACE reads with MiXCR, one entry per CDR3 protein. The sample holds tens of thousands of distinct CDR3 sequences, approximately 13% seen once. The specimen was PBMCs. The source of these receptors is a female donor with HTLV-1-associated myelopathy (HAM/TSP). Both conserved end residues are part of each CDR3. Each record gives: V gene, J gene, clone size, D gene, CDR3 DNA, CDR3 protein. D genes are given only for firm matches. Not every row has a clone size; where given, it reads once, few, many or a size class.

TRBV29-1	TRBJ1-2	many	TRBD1	TGCAGCGCACGACAGGGGGCGGATGGCTACACCTTC	CSARQGADGYTF
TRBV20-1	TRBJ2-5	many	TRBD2	TGCAGTGCCCCGCCAGCGGGGGGGCCGGGGGAGACCCAGTACTTC	CSAPPAGGPGETQYF
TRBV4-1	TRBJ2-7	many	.	TGCGCCAGCAGCCAAGAAATCTTCGGCTACGAGCAGTACTTC	CASSQEIFGYEQYF
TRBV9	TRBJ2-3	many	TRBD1	TGTGCCAGCAGCCCCCGAGGGGGGACAGGGGGCACAGATACGCAGTATTTT	CASSPRGGTGGTDTQYF
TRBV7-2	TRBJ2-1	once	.	TGTGCCAGCAGCGCTATAACAGGGTACAATGAGCAGTTCTTC	CASSAITGYNEQFF
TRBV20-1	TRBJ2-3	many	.	TGCAGTGCTAGAGATGGGTCGGATACGCAGTATTTT	CSARDGSDTQYF
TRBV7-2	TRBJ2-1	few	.	TGTGCCAGCAGCTTGGGACCCGTCAGCTCCTACAATGAGCAGTTCTTC	CASSLGPVSSYNEQFF
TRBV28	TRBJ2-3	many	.	TGTGCCAGCAGTCCCTCGACACACTTGGCTAGCACAGATACGCAGTATTTT	CASSPSTHLASTDTQYF
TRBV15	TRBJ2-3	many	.	TGTGCCACCAGCGCTGTTCAGGGTTGGGATACGCAGTATTTT	CATSAVQGWDTQYF
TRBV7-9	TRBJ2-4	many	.	TGTGCCAGCAGCCGAAATTACATGGACAGTTATCTAGCCAAAAACATTCAGTACTTC	CASSRNYMDSYLAKNIQYF
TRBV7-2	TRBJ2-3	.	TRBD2	TGTGCCAGCAGCTGGGGACTAGCGGGTGGGGCAGATACGCAGTATTTT	CASSWGLAGGADTQYF
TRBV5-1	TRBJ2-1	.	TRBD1	TGCGCCAGCAGCTTTGATCTGGGACAGGGTTTTAATGAGCAGTTCTTC	CASSFDLGQGFNEQFF
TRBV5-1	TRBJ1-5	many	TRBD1	TGCGCCAGCAGCTTTCGGGACAGGGTGAATCAGCCCCAGCATTTT	CASSFRDRVNQPQHF